This T cell receptor beta chain was found in a study of siplizumab effects on memory and regulatory T cells. This clone came up once. CDR3 length equals 17 residues. Germline V gene lookup returns CDR1 SGHNT and CDR2 YYREEE (reference sequence). After removal of 3 bases from V and 4 bases from J, the junction contained 16 bases not matched to a gene. TCRdb's table, derived via immunoSEQ multiplex PCR, lists solely in-frame clones and lacks some. Found here are roughly 80,000 clones, 87% of them singletons; the top ten hold over 1.5%. The sequencing input was Tregs sorted from blood. The chain links TRBV5-4 to TRBJ2-7; 7 nucleotides align to TRBD1. This receptor was identified in a human donor in good health. The CDR3 DNA is TGTGCCAGCAGCTCATTGGCGTTTACAGGGGCAGGATACGAGCAGTACTTC. This codes for CASSSLAFTGAGYEQYF.